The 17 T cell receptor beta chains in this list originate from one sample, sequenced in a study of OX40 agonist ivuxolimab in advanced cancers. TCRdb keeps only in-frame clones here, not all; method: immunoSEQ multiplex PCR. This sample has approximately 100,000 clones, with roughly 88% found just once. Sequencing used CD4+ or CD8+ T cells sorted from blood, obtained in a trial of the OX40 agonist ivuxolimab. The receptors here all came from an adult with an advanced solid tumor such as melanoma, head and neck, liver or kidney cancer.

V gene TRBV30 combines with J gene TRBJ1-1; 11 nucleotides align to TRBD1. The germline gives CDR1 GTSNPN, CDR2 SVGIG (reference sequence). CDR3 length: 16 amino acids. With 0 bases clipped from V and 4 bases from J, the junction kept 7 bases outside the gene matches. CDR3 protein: CAWSVRWDRGSTEAFF. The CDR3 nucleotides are TGTGCCTGGAGTGTTCGTTGGGACAGGGGGAGCACTGAAGCTTTCTTT.

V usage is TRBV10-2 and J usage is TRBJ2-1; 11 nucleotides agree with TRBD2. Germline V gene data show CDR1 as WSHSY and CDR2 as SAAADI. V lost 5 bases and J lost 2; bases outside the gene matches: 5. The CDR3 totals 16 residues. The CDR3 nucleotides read TGCGCCAGCAGTAAACTAGCGGGAGCCCCCTACAATGAGCAGTTCTTC. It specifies CASSKLAGAPYNEQFF.

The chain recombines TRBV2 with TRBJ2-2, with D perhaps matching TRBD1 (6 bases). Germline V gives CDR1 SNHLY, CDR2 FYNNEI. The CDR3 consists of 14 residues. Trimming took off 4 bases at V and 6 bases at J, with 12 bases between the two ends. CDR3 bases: TGTGCCAGCAGTGGCCCCAGGGGCGCCGGGGAGCTGTTTTTT. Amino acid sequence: CASSGPRGAGELFF. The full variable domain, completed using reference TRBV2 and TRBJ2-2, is EPEVTQTPSHQVTQMGQEVILRCVPISNHLYFYWYRQILGQKVEFLVSFYNNEISEKSEIFDDQFSVERPDGSNFTLKIRSTKLEDSAMYFCASSGPRGAGELFFGEGSRLTVL.

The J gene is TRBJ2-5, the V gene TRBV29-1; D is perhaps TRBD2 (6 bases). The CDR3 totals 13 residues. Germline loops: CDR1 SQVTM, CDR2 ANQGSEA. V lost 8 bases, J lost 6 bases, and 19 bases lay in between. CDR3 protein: CSIGTTGEKTQYF. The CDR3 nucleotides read TGCAGCATAGGGACGACGGGGGAAAAGACCCAGTACTTC.

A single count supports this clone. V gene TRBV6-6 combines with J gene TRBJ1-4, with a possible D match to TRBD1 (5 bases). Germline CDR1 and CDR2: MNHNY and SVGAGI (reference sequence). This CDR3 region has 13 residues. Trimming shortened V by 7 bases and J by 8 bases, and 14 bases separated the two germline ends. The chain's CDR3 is CASTPRWGEKLFF. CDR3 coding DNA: TGTGCCAGCACACCCCGGTGGGGGGAAAAACTGTTTTTT.

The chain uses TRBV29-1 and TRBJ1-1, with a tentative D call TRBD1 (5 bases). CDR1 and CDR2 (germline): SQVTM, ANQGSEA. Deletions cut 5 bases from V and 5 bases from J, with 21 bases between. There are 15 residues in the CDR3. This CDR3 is CSVSDLGTGNTEAFF. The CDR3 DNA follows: TGCAGCGTTTCAGATTTAGGGACGGGAAATACTGAAGCTTTCTTT.

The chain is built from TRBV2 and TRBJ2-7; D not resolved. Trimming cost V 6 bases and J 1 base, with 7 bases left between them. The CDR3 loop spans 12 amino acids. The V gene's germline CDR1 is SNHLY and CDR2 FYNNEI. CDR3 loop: CASSLGSYEQYF. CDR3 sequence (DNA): TGTGCCAGCAGCTTAGGGTCCTACGAGCAGTACTTC.

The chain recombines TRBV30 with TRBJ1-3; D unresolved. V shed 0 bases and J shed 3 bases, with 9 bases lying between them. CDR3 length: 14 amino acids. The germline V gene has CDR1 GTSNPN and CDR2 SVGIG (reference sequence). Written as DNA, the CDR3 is TGTGCCTGGAGTGTAACGGGGTTTGGAAACACCATATATTTT. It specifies CAWSVTGFGNTIYF.

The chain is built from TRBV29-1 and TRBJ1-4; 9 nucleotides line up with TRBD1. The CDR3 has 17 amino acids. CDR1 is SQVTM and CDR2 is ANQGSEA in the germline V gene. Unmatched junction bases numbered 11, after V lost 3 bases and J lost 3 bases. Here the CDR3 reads CSVDLRQGESANEKLFF. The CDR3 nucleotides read TGCAGCGTTGATCTTCGACAGGGGGAGTCGGCTAATGAAAAACTGTTTTTT.

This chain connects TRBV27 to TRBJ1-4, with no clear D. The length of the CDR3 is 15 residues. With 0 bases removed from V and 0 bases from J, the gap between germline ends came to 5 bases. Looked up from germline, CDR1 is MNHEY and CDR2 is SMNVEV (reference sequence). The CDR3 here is CASSLSHATNEKLFF. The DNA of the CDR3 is TGTGCCAGCAGTTTATCCCATGCAACTAATGAAAAACTGTTTTTT.

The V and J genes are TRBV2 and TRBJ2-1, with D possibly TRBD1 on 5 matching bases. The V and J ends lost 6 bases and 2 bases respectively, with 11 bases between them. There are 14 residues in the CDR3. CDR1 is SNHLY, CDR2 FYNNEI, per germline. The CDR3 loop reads CASRDTRAYNEQFF. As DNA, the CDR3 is TGTGCCAGCAGGGACACCCGGGCCTACAATGAGCAGTTCTTC.

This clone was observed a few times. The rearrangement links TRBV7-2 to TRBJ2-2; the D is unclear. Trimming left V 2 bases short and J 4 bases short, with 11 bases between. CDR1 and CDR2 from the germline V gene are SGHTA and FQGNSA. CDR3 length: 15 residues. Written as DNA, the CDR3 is TGTGCCAGCAGCTTAATGGGTCGGAGCACCGGGGAGCTGTTTTTT. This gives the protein CASSLMGRSTGELFF.

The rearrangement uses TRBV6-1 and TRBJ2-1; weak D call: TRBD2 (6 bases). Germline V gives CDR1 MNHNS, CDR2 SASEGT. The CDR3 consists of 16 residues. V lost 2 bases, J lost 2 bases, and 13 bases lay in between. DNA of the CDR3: TGTGCCAGCAGTGAACTGGCGCGGGAACCCTACAATGAGCAGTTCTTC. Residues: CASSELAREPYNEQFF.

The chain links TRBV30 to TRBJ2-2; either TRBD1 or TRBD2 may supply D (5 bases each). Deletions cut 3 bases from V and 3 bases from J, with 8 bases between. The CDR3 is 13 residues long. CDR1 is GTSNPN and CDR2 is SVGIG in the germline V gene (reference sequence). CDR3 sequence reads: CAWSRGDTGELFF. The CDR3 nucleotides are TGTGCCTGGAGCCGAGGGGACACCGGGGAGCTGTTTTTT.

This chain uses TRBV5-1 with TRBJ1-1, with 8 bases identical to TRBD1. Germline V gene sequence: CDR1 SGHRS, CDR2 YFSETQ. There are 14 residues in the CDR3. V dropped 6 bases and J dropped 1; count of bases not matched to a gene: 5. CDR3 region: CASNGQGRNTEAFF. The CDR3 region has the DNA TGCGCCAGCAACGGACAGGGAAGGAACACTGAAGCTTTCTTT.

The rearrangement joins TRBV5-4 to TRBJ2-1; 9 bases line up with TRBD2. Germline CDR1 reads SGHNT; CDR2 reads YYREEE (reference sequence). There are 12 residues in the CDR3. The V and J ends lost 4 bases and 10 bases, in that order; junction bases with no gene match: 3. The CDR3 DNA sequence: TGTGCCAGCAGCATGACTAGCGGAGAGCAGTTCTTC. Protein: CASSMTSGEQFF.

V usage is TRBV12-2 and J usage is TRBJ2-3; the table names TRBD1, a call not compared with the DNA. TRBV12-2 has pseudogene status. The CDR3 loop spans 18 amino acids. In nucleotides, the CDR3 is TGTGCAAGTCGCATACCCACCGGGCGGGCCAGGGGACCAGATACGCAGTATTTT. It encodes CASRIPTGRARGPDTQYF.